Sequencing of this T cell receptor (beta chain) was carried out in a study of cytomegalovirus exposure and HLA in healthy donors. Study-level results: The sole available immune exposure information was CMV serostatus. With further analysis later on, most CMV-associated TCR beta chains appeared HLA-restricted. Presence/absence analyses rested on an assumption that sequencing depth was roughly uniform across donors.

The PCR was carried out with 60 Vbeta primers and 13 Jbeta primers. Data came from immunoSEQ multiplex PCR; TCRdb stores just in-frame clones and leaves some out. The sample records some 150,000 clones, roughly 87% being singletons. Of note for this clone: Antigen unknown.

There are 11 residues in the CDR3. Per the germline V gene, CDR1 is SQVTM and CDR2 is ANQGSEA. With 6 bases removed from V and 8 bases from J, the gap between germline ends came to 13 bases. The receptor was derived from a young man in good health and CMV-seropositive. Sequenced: PBMCs. The chain carries TRBV29-1 and TRBJ1-2; D gene unclear. The CDR3 loop reads CSVLAEGGYTF. The CDR3 DNA reads TGCAGCGTGCTAGCGGAGGGAGGCTACACCTTC.